The 14 T cell receptor beta chains reported below all come from one sample, sequenced in a study of spatial heterogeneity in lung cancer. Noted time point: sample taken at primary tumor resection. Researchers sequenced whole RNA taken from tumor, nontumor lung or frozen PBMC without sorting. TCRdb itself ran the 5' RACE reads through MiXCR, one entry per CDR3 protein. Altogether about 92,000 distinct CDR3 sequences are present, about 12% being singletons, with the ten largest covering under 50%. This specimen consisted of PBMCs, obtained at surgery. The source of these receptors is a male donor with early-stage non-small cell lung cancer.

This sequence joins TRBV20-1 and TRBJ2-7; 9 bases are shared with TRBD2. Germline loops: CDR1 DFQATT, CDR2 SNEGSKA (reference sequence). The CDR3 runs 15 residues. V lost 3 bases, J lost 5 bases, and 11 bases stayed unmatched. CDR3 DNA: TGCAGTGCTAGGTTTTCTGCGGGAGGGGCAAACGAGCAGTACTTC. This gives the protein CSARFSAGGANEQYF.

Only a few counts were recorded for this clonotype. The chain is built from TRBV5-1 and TRBJ2-1; 9 bases match TRBD2. Germline CDR1 is SGHRS and CDR2 is YFSETQ. The V segment lost 0 bases and the J segment 4 bases; nucleotides outside the gene matches: 5. This CDR3 region has 16 residues. The DNA for the CDR3 is TGCGCCAGCAGCTTGGGATCTAGCGGGGTTTACAATGAGCAGTTCTTC. This sequence encodes CASSLGSSGVYNEQFF.

Only a few counts were recorded for this clonotype. The chain joins TRBV28 to TRBJ2-1; TRBD2 matches 11 bases. The germline CDR1 and CDR2 sequences are MDHEN and SYDVKM. The CDR3 covers 19 residues. V trimming: 6 bases; J trimming: 8 bases; junction bases outside the gene matches: 21. CDR3 residues: CASRKGQGLRLAGSDEQFF. The CDR3 nucleotides are TGTGCCAGCAGGAAAGGACAGGGGCTGAGACTAGCGGGGTCCGATGAGCAGTTCTTC.

This clonotype was detected many times. The chain uses TRBV11-3 and TRBJ2-2; 7 nucleotides align to TRBD1. The CDR3 runs to 15 residues. J was trimmed by 3 bases and V by 1 base; bases with no gene match: 2. The V gene's germline CDR1 is SGHNT and CDR2 YENEEA. The DNA of the CDR3 is TGTGCCAGCAGCTTAGGACAGGGAGACACCGGGGAGCTGTTTTTT. This encodes CASSLGQGDTGELFF.

This chain links TRBV20-1 with TRBJ2-3; 8 bases are shared with TRBD2. CDR1 is DFQATT and CDR2 is SNEGSKA in the germline V gene (reference sequence). J was trimmed by 0 bases and V by 5 bases; bases with no gene match: 7. The CDR3 sequence is 15 residues long. The CDR3 protein is CSAPPLAVSTDTQYF. CDR3 DNA: TGCAGTGCTCCCCCACTAGCGGTGAGCACAGATACGCAGTATTTT.

The chain recombines TRBV7-9 with TRBJ2-2; the D is unclear. Per the germline V gene, CDR1 is SEHNR and CDR2 is FQNEAQ (reference sequence). V lost 5 bases, J lost 0 bases, and 10 bases lay in between. This CDR3 has 15 residues. CDR3 nucleotide sequence: TGTGCCAGCAGCCCTACCCGGGCGAACACCGGGGAGCTGTTTTTT. Translation: CASSPTRANTGELFF. Combining the CDR3 with reference TRBV7-9 and TRBJ2-2 gives the whole variable domain DTGVSQNPRHKITKRGQNVTFRCDPISEHNRLYWYRQTLGQGPEFLTYFQNEAQLEKSRLLSDRFSAERPKGSFSTLEIQRTEQGDSAMYLCASSPTRANTGELFFGEGSRLTVL.

The rearrangement joins TRBV28 to TRBJ2-7; D might be TRBD1 (6 bases). CDR3 length: 12 residues. With 3 bases removed from V and 8 bases from J, the gap between germline ends came to 11 bases. The germline gives CDR1 MDHEN, CDR2 SYDVKM. The CDR3: CASSFRQAKQYF. DNA of the CDR3: TGTGCCAGCAGTTTCCGACAGGCAAAGCAGTACTTC.

This chain uses TRBV29-1 with TRBJ2-1; 9 bases line up with TRBD2. The CDR3 is made up of 14 amino acids. V lost 7 bases and J lost 5; bases outside the gene matches: 9. Germline assignment: CDR1 SQVTM and CDR2 ANQGSEA. The CDR3 sequence is CSARAGGPHNEQFF. As DNA, the CDR3 is TGCAGCGCCAGAGCGGGAGGTCCCCACAATGAGCAGTTCTTC.

The sample holds a few counts of this clonotype. The chain uses TRBV19 and TRBJ2-3, with 12 nucleotides matching TRBD2. V trimming: 6 bases; J trimming: 4 bases; junction bases outside the gene matches: 11. The CDR3 covers 17 residues. Germline CDR1 LNHDA, CDR2 SQIVND (reference sequence). CDR3 nucleotide sequence: TGTGCCAGTAGCCCCGGTAGGCTAGCGGGAGGGCCAGATACGCAGTATTTT. Encoded protein: CASSPGRLAGGPDTQYF.

The V gene is TRBV18, the J gene TRBJ2-1; TRBD2 matches at 9 bases. Trimming took 0 bases from V and 7 from J; bases not matched to a gene: 4. The length of the CDR3 is 15 residues. Germline V gives CDR1 KGHSH, CDR2 LQKENI. The chain's CDR3 is CASSPPRSGRNEQFF. The CDR3 region has the DNA TGTGCCAGCTCACCACCGCGTAGCGGGAGAAATGAGCAGTTCTTC.

This clonotype turned up a few times. V usage is TRBV11-2 and J usage is TRBJ2-1; 7 nucleotides line up with TRBD1. Trimming removed 3 bases from V and 5 bases from J; junction bases left unmatched: 7. CDR1 is SGHAT and CDR2 is FQNNGV in the germline V gene. The CDR3 totals 15 residues. CDR3 amino acids: CASSFTGTADNEQFF. The CDR3 DNA reads TGTGCCAGCAGCTTCACCGGGACAGCAGACAATGAGCAGTTCTTC. Complete variable domain (other parts from reference TRBV11-2 and TRBJ2-1): EAGVAQSPRYKIIEKRQSVAFWCNPISGHATLYWYQQILGQGPKLLIQFQNNGVVDDSQLPKDRFSAERLKGVDSTLKIQPAKLEDSAVYLCASSFTGTADNEQFFGPGTRLTVL.

The CDR3, as DNA: TGTGCCAGCAGGCGCCGGGACGGCGAATTTGGGCAGTACTTC. Its translation: CASRRRDGEFGQYF. This chain links TRBV27 with TRBJ2-7; D may correspond to TRBD1 or TRBD2 (5 bases each). The CDR3 covers 14 residues. Germline CDR1 MNHEY, CDR2 SMNVEV (reference sequence). V was clipped by 6 bases and J by 9 bases, with 21 bases between them.

The chain links TRBV6-5 to TRBJ2-5, with D possibly matching TRBD2 (7 bases). Trimming shortened V by 6 bases and J by 3 bases, and 20 bases separated the two germline ends. Germline lookup yields CDR1 MNHEY and CDR2 SVGAGI. This CDR3 has 16 residues. The DNA of the CDR3 is TGTGCCAGCAGCCGCGCCCCAGGGAGGGGGAAAGAGACCCAGTACTTC. It is translated as CASSRAPGRGKETQYF.

Ten or more counts support this clonotype. J is TRBJ2-2 and V is TRBV10-3; 7 positions match TRBD2. V lost 0 bases and J lost 0; bases outside the gene matches: 1. The CDR3 consists of 16 residues. Germline V gene sequence: CDR1 ENHRY, CDR2 SYGVKD. The CDR3 coding sequence is TGTGCCATCAGTGAGTCGGGAGGGGCGAACACCGGGGAGCTGTTTTTT. Protein: CAISESGGANTGELFF.